Following are 12 T cell receptor beta chains from one sample sequenced in a study of blood T cell repertoires in COVID-19. Only in-frame clones appear in the TCRdb table, and some are missing; sequencing was by immunoSEQ multiplex PCR. This table has 200,000 to 250,000 clones, around 87% appearing once. The sequencing sample was made of peripheral blood. These receptors all stem from a woman between 65 and 79 years old with active or convalescent COVID-19.

The chain uses TRBV6-2 or TRBV6-3 and TRBJ1-3, with no clear D. V was shortened by 2 bases and J by 2 bases, with 10 bases between the two germline ends. Germline V CDR1 and CDR2: MNHEY, SVGEGT. This CDR3 contains 15 residues. CDR3 coding DNA: TGTGCCAGCAGTTACCCGGAGCCGGCTGGAAACACCATATATTTT. Encoded protein: CASSYPEPAGNTIYF.

The V call is TRBV5-1, the J call TRBJ1-1; 7 bases match TRBD1. The V and J ends lost 0 bases and 0 bases, in that order; junction bases with no gene match: 11. Germline lookup yields CDR1 SGHRS and CDR2 YFSETQ. This CDR3 comprises 18 residues. In nucleotides, the CDR3 is TGCGCCAGCAGCTTGGCCTTGGGACAGACCATCATGAACACTGAAGCTTTCTTT. This gives the protein CASSLALGQTIMNTEAFF.

The rearrangement uses TRBV6-6 and TRBJ1-1; D ambiguous. Trimming pared 7 bases from V and 8 bases from J, leaving 20 bases between. Germline values: CDR1 MNHNY, CDR2 SVGAGI (reference sequence). The CDR3 totals 14 residues. CDR3 in amino acids: CASTPLGLTREAFF. The DNA of the CDR3 is TGTGCCAGCACCCCATTGGGCCTCACCCGGGAAGCTTTCTTT.

The chain recombines TRBV7-2 with TRBJ2-7, with D maybe TRBD2 (5 bases). The V gene's germline CDR1 is SGHTA and CDR2 FQGNSA. This CDR3 region has 15 residues. V lost 1 base and J lost 0, with 10 bases in between. In DNA, the CDR3 is TGTGCCAGCAGCTTAGAGAGGGCCCTCTCCTACGAGCAGTACTTC. Translating gives CASSLERALSYEQYF.

Comment on this clone: Distinct nucleotide sequences in the sample also encode this CDR3. The chain links TRBV7-2 to TRBJ2-3; 10 positions match TRBD2. V was clipped by 1 base and J by 5 bases; unmatched bases: 6. CDR1 and CDR2 (germline): SGHTA, FQGNSA. CDR3 length: 16 amino acids. The CDR3 here is CASSLGLAGGGDTQYF. The CDR3 region has the DNA TGTGCCAGCAGCTTAGGACTAGCGGGTGGGGGAGATACGCAGTATTTT.

The rearrangement uses TRBV18 and TRBJ2-5; 10 bases are shared with TRBD1. This CDR3 is 16 amino acids long. V lost 0 bases and J lost 5; bases outside the gene matches: 6. Germline values: CDR1 KGHSH, CDR2 LQKENI. The CDR3 region is CASSPPTGGGRETQYF. DNA for the CDR3: TGTGCCAGCTCACCACCGACAGGGGGCGGTAGGGAGACCCAGTACTTC.

This clone was recorded many times. The chain carries TRBV6-5 and TRBJ2-7; a weak D match, TRBD2 (5 bases). Germline V CDR1 and CDR2: MNHEY, SVGAGI. The CDR3 covers 13 residues. The ends were cut back, 0 bases at V and 6 bases at J, with 9 bases in the middle. DNA of the CDR3: TGTGCCAGCAGTTACTCGAGGAGGTCCGAGCAGTACTTC. It is translated as CASSYSRRSEQYF.

V usage is TRBV12-3 or TRBV12-4 and J usage is TRBJ2-1; 8 bases line up with TRBD2. This CDR3 region has 13 residues. Losses at the gene ends were 2 bases for V and 9 bases for J; bases not matched to a gene: 3. The chain's CDR3 is CASSLLRGGEQFF. The CDR3 DNA reads as TGTGCCAGCAGTTTACTACGGGGGGGTGAGCAGTTCTTC.

The chain joins TRBV6-5 to TRBJ1-5, with TRBD1 as a possible D gene (5 bases). The V gene lost 7 bases and the J gene lost 6 bases, with 16 bases spanning the gap. This CDR3 region has 14 residues. Germline CDR1 and CDR2: MNHEY and SVGAGI. The CDR3 region is CASNPRQGGQPQHF. The CDR3 DNA reads as TGTGCCAGCAACCCACGGCAGGGAGGTCAGCCCCAGCATTTT.

Written as DNA, the CDR3 is TGCAGTGCCACGACAGGGCTTGAAGCTTTCTTT. Translation: CSATTGLEAFF. The chain employs TRBV20-1 and TRBJ1-1; the match to TRBD1 covers 7 bases. CDR3 size: 11 residues. CDR1 is DFQATT, CDR2 SNEGSKA, per germline (reference sequence). V lost 6 bases, J lost 7 bases, and 5 bases stayed unmatched.

The rearrangement joins TRBV5-1 to TRBJ2-5; 9 bases match TRBD2. Trimming removed 4 bases from V and 1 base from J; junction bases left unmatched: 8. In germline, CDR1 is SGHRS, CDR2 YFSETQ. The CDR3 contains 16 residues. The CDR3 DNA is TGCGCCAGCAGCCTGAGTGGCGGGGGGGTCCAAGAGACCCAGTACTTC. Its translation is CASSLSGGGVQETQYF.

This sequence joins TRBV7-8 and TRBJ2-7; D is ambiguous. With 5 bases removed from V and 5 bases from J, the gap between germline ends came to 10 bases. The CDR3 loop spans 12 amino acids. The germline V gene encodes CDR1 SGHVS and CDR2 FQNEAQ. CDR3 coding DNA: TGTGCCAGCAGCCTCAGTTTAAACGAGCAGTACTTC. Its protein is CASSLSLNEQYF.